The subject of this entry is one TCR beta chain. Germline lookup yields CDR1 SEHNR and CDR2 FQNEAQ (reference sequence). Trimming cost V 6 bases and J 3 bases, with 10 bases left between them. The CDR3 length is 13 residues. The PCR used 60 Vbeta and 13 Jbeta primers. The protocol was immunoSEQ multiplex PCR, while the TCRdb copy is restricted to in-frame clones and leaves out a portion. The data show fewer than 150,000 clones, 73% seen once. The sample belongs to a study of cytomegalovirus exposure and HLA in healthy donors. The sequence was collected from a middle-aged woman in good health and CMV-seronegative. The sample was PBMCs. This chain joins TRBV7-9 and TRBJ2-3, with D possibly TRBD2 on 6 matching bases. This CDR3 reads CASRFRGTDTQYF. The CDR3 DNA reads TGTGCCAGCAGGTTTCGGGGGACAGATACGCAGTATTTT. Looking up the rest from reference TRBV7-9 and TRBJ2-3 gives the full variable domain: DTGVSQNPRHKITKRGQNVTFRCDPISEHNRLYWYRQTLGQGPEFLTYFQNEAQLEKSRLLSDRFSAERPKGSFSTLEIQRTEQGDSAMYLCASRFRGTDTQYFGPGTRLTVL.